This entry lists 25 T cell receptor beta chains sequenced from one sample in a study of T cell responses to AZD1222 COVID-19 vaccine. This table comes from immunoSEQ multiplex PCR, and its TCRdb copy is limited to in-frame clones, with some not included. The sample holds 95,000 to 100,000 clones, over 75% seen once. The material sequenced was peripheral blood, taken on day 0 of AZD1222 vaccination. The receptors stem from an adult in good health.

This clone came up once. The J gene is TRBJ1-2, the V gene TRBV12-3 or TRBV12-4, with TRBD1 matching over 8 bases. The length of the CDR3 is 12 residues. Trimming removed 6 bases from V and 8 bases from J; junction bases left unmatched: 5. The CDR3 reads CASRPQGVGYTF. The DNA of the CDR3 is TGTGCCAGCAGACCACAGGGGGTCGGCTACACCTTC.

The chain carries TRBV5-8 and TRBJ1-3; D gene unclear. V was clipped by 1 base and J by 4 bases, with 18 bases between them. CDR1 SGHTS and CDR2 YDEGEE come from the germline V gene. This CDR3 is 17 amino acids long. The CDR3 nucleotides are TGTGCCAGCAGCTTGTTTTTGCGCTCGGGCTCGGGAAACACCATATATTTT. Encoded protein: CASSLFLRSGSGNTIYF.

The chain has TRBV28 and TRBJ1-3; D remains ambiguous. Trimming took off 2 bases at V and 4 bases at J, with 9 bases between the two ends. Germline V CDR1 and CDR2: MDHEN, SYDVKM. The CDR3 runs 14 residues. DNA of the CDR3: TGTGCCAGCAGTTTAGACCAGGAAGGAAACACCATATATTTT. It is translated as CASSLDQEGNTIYF.

This rearrangement joins TRBV7-9 to TRBJ2-7; TRBD2 is a possible D gene (6 bases). Germline CDR1 and CDR2: SEHNR and FQNEAQ (reference sequence). Trimming pared 0 bases from V and 3 bases from J, leaving 6 bases between. The CDR3 consists of 13 residues. CDR3 region: CASSLAGSYEQYF. For the CDR3, the DNA is TGTGCCAGCAGCTTAGCCGGGAGCTACGAGCAGTACTTC.

The rearrangement uses TRBV27 and TRBJ1-2, with 8 bases that match TRBD1. V shed 2 bases, J shed 5 bases, and the junction held 10 bases outside the gene matches. Germline values: CDR1 MNHEY, CDR2 SMNVEV (reference sequence). The CDR3 contains 16 residues. Here the CDR3 reads CASSLGGDRPPYGYTF. CDR3 DNA sequence: TGTGCCAGCAGTTTAGGGGGGGACAGGCCCCCTTATGGCTACACCTTC.

Details on this clone: The junction departs from germline at one end; a sequencing error may be responsible. The chain carries TRBV3-1 (or the pseudogene TRBV3-2) and TRBJ2-7, with TRBD1 identical over 8 bases. Germline CDR1 LGHDT, CDR2 YNNKEL (reference sequence). This CDR3 contains 14 residues. The DNA for the CDR3 is TGTGCCAGCAGCCGCGGACAGGGATCCTACGAGCGGTACTTC. This translates into CASSRGQGSYERYF.

The V and J genes are TRBV6-5 and TRBJ2-5, with TRBD1 matching 7 bases. The CDR3 is 13 residues long. With V trimmed by 7 bases and J by 5 bases, 7 bases remained unmatched. Germline lookup yields CDR1 MNHEY and CDR2 SVGAGI. The CDR3 nucleotides are TGTGCCAGCAACGGACAGGCTCAGGAGACCCAGTACTTC. It is translated as CASNGQAQETQYF.

V usage is TRBV5-5 and J usage is TRBJ1-1; the D is unclear. The CDR3 covers 14 residues. Germline CDR1 SGHKS, CDR2 YYEKEE (reference sequence). V was pared by 4 bases and J by 1 base, with 11 bases between. CDR3 sequence (DNA): TGTGCCAGCAGCCCGGTTACTGGGAACACTGAAGCTTTCTTT. Encoded protein: CASSPVTGNTEAFF. The variable domain in full, with the rest retrieved from reference TRBV5-5 and TRBJ1-1, is DAGVTQSPTHLIKTRGQQVTLRCSPISGHKSVSWYQQVLGQGPQFIFQYYEKEERGRGNFPDRFSARQFPNYSSELNVNALLLGDSALYLCASSPVTGNTEAFFGQGTRLTVV.

The chain links TRBV2 to TRBJ2-7; perhaps TRBD1 as D (5 bases). CDR1 is SNHLY and CDR2 is FYNNEI in the germline V gene. Between the trimmed V and J ends, which lost 6 bases and 2 bases, there was a span of 11 bases. The CDR3 is made up of 13 amino acids. In DNA form, the CDR3 reads TGTGCCAGCAGGGTGACAGCTACCTACGAGCAGTACTTC. It encodes CASRVTATYEQYF.

The chain joins TRBV6-5 to TRBJ2-2, with unresolved D. The CDR3 has 13 amino acids. V dropped 5 bases and J dropped 2 bases, with 6 bases sitting between them. Per the germline V gene, CDR1 is MNHEY and CDR2 is SVGAGI. The CDR3 spells CASSRENTGELFF. The CDR3, as DNA: TGTGCCAGCAGTAGGGAAAACACCGGGGAGCTGTTTTTT.

The chain is built from TRBV2 and TRBJ1-3, with 9 bases that match TRBD1. There are 16 residues in the CDR3. Germline V gene data show CDR1 as SNHLY and CDR2 as FYNNEI. The ends lost 5 bases at V and 2 bases at J; junction bases unmatched: 7. The CDR3: CASSSTGGATGNTIYF. As DNA, the CDR3 is TGTGCCAGCAGTTCCACAGGGGGCGCGACTGGAAACACCATATATTTT.

The rearrangement uses TRBV11-2 and TRBJ2-1; a possible D gene is TRBD1 (6 bases). The V end lost 0 bases, the J end lost 5 bases, and 8 bases lay between the germline ends. The CDR3 is made up of 14 amino acids. Germline CDR1 reads SGHAT; CDR2 reads FQNNGV. CDR3 in DNA: TGTGCCAGCAGCTTAGAACAGGGAAACAATGAGCAGTTCTTC. Its protein is CASSLEQGNNEQFF.

The CDR3 spells CASSVTGGFSPLHF. CDR3 bases: TGTGCCAGCAGCGTAACAGGGGGATTTTCACCCCTCCACTTT. The genes are TRBV9 and TRBJ1-6; 8 bases map to TRBD1. The germline V gene has CDR1 SGDLS and CDR2 YYNGEE. V was clipped by 1 base and J by 9 bases; unmatched bases: 3. This CDR3 has 14 residues.

CDR3 amino acids: CASNSGGVYNEQFF. CDR3 in DNA: TGTGCCAGCAATAGTGGCGGAGTTTACAATGAGCAGTTCTTC. The V call is TRBV6-5, the J call TRBJ2-1; D is unclear. Germline V gene lookup returns CDR1 MNHEY and CDR2 SVGAGI. This CDR3 contains 14 residues. V lost 7 bases and J 4 bases, leaving 14 bases between the germline ends.

The rearrangement links TRBV30 to TRBJ1-2; D call uncertain. Between the trimmed V and J ends, which lost 3 bases and 1 base, there was a span of 9 bases. The CDR3 is 13 residues long. Germline V CDR1 and CDR2: GTSNPN, SVGIG (reference sequence). CDR3 amino acids: CAWSSGINYGYTF. CDR3 bases: TGTGCCTGGAGCTCGGGAATTAACTATGGCTACACCTTC. Using reference TRBV30 and TRBJ1-2 for the parts outside the CDR3, the full variable domain is SQTIHQWPATLVQPVGSPLSLECTVEGTSNPNLYWYRQAAGRGLQLLFYSVGIGQISSEVPQNLSASRPQDRQFILSSKKLLLSDSGFYLCAWSSGINYGYTFGSGTRLTVV.

V is TRBV5-8 and J is TRBJ2-7; possible D gene TRBD2, 6 bases. The CDR3 covers 15 residues. Per germline, CDR1 SGHTS and CDR2 YDEGEE. Trimming left V 0 bases short and J 0 bases short, with 10 bases between. CDR3 in DNA: TGTGCCAGCAGCTTGGCGGGACTGGTCTCCTACGAGCAGTACTTC. Residues: CASSLAGLVSYEQYF.

This clone was observed a handful of times. The rearrangement links TRBV9 to TRBJ1-2, with 11 nucleotides matching TRBD1. Germline-derived CDR1 and CDR2 are SGDLS and YYNGEE. V was clipped by 1 base and J by 8 bases; unmatched bases: 4. The CDR3 has 14 amino acids. CDR3 DNA: TGTGCCAGCAGCGTAAGGACAGGGGGCGCCGGCTACACCTTC. This translates into CASSVRTGGAGYTF.

V gene TRBV9 combines with J gene TRBJ2-7; tentative D call: TRBD2 (5 bases). Trimming removed 1 base from V and 0 bases from J, with 8 bases in between. Germline V gene sequence: CDR1 SGDLS, CDR2 YYNGEE. The length of the CDR3 is 14 residues. This CDR3 reads CASSVSGISYEQYF. CDR3 coding DNA: TGTGCCAGCAGCGTATCGGGAATCTCCTACGAGCAGTACTTC.

The V gene is TRBV5-4, the J gene TRBJ2-2, with TRBD1 matching 9 bases. The CDR3 consists of 19 residues. Germline CDR1 and CDR2: SGHNT and YYREEE (reference sequence). The V and J ends lost 4 bases and 1 base, in that order; junction bases with no gene match: 14. The CDR3 is CASSPGTGTLRLNTGELFF. As DNA, the CDR3 is TGTGCCAGCAGCCCCGGGACAGGGACCCTTCGACTGAACACCGGGGAGCTGTTTTTT.

This chain joins TRBV27 and TRBJ2-1, with D tentatively TRBD1 or TRBD2 (5 bases each). Germline CDR1 MNHEY, CDR2 SMNVEV (reference sequence). With 6 bases removed from V and 5 bases from J, the gap between germline ends came to 23 bases. This CDR3 has 17 residues. CDR3 in amino acids: CASRLLFAPSRDNEQFF. The DNA of the CDR3 is TGTGCCAGCAGGCTTCTATTCGCGCCTAGCAGGGACAATGAGCAGTTCTTC.

This chain links TRBV10-2 with TRBJ1-2; 8 bases are a match to TRBD1. The trim removed 5 bases at V and 3 bases at J, leaving 5 bases unmatched. This CDR3 contains 14 residues. The germline gives CDR1 WSHSY, CDR2 SAAADI. CDR3 amino acids: CASSPGGPDYGYTF. The CDR3 nucleotides are TGCGCCAGCAGTCCAGGGGGCCCGGACTATGGCTACACCTTC.

This sequence joins TRBV5-5 and TRBJ2-1; 7 bases match TRBD2. V shed 0 bases, J shed 5 bases, and the junction held 5 bases outside the gene matches. Germline V gene data show CDR1 as SGHKS and CDR2 as YYEKEE (reference sequence). CDR3 length: 15 amino acids. DNA of the CDR3: TGTGCCAGCAGCTTGGTGGGGGGGTCCGACAATGAGCAGTTCTTC. Amino acid sequence: CASSLVGGSDNEQFF.

The chain carries TRBV19 and TRBJ2-7, with 9 positions matching TRBD2. Trimming cost V 4 bases and J 5 bases; bases outside gene matches: 6. In germline, CDR1 is LNHDA, CDR2 SQIVND (reference sequence). This CDR3 has 14 amino acids. CDR3 sequence reads: CASSTYGLANEQYF. The CDR3 nucleotides are TGTGCCAGTAGTACTTACGGACTAGCGAACGAGCAGTACTTC.

The CDR3 protein is CASSLGQNTYEQYF. The DNA for the CDR3 is TGTGCCAGCAGCTTGGGACAGAATACCTACGAGCAGTACTTC. The chain joins TRBV5-8 to TRBJ2-7; perhaps TRBD1 as D (5 bases). The CDR3 length is 14 residues. CDR1 SGHTS and CDR2 YDEGEE come from the germline V gene. The V end was cut by 0 bases, the J end by 2 bases, with 9 bases between.

The chain combines TRBV28 with TRBJ2-2; 8 bases line up with TRBD2. There are 16 residues in the CDR3. Trimming at V came to 6 bases and at J to 0 bases, leaving 6 bases not matched to a gene. Germline CDR1 and CDR2: MDHEN and SYDVKM. In DNA, the CDR3 is TGTGCCAGCAGCAACGGGGGGGAAACGAACACCGGGGAGCTGTTTTTT. Amino acid sequence: CASSNGGETNTGELFF.